This TCR beta chain was identified in a study of siplizumab effects on memory and regulatory T cells. Broader study findings: Naive T cells appeared more varied than memory cells and looked like key alloresponse contributors. An assignable naive or memory phenotype was lacking in roughly 75-95% of proliferating CD4+ or CD8+ clones.

A remark on this clone: Its antigen is still unknown.

The method was immunoSEQ multiplex PCR; TCRdb's version includes in-frame clones alone and lacks a portion of them. Of some 100,000 clones listed, around 94% were seen once; the top ten hold around 1.5%. This clonotype was obtained from a human donor in good health. The source material was non-Treg CD4+ T cells sorted from blood.

The CDR3 sequence is CASSLGTQAGKQYF. The CDR3 DNA sequence: TGTGCCAGCAGCTTAGGGACCCAGGCTGGGAAGCAGTACTTC. The genes are TRBV11-1 and TRBJ2-7; no definite D call. Germline assignment: CDR1 SGHAT and CDR2 FQDESV (reference sequence). This CDR3 is built from 14 residues. The germline V and J ends were trimmed by 1 base and 8 bases, with 15 bases remaining between them.